This TCR beta chain was recorded in a study of cytomegalovirus exposure and HLA in healthy donors. A multiplex PCR was run with 60 Vbeta primers and 13 Jbeta primers. This table comes from immunoSEQ multiplex PCR, and its TCRdb copy is limited to in-frame clones, with some not included. The sample carries roughly 200,000 clones, 75% to 80% recorded once. The receptor was derived from a woman in her thirties in good health and CMV-seropositive. The sample consisted of PBMCs.

CDR3 DNA sequence: TGCGCCAGCAGTCATAGCGGACAGGCGGGCAATCAGCCCCAGCATTTT. Amino acids: CASSHSGQAGNQPQHF. J is TRBJ1-5 and V is TRBV23-1; 7 bases fit TRBD1. TRBV23-1 carries the ORF label, with uncertain function. V lost 3 bases, J lost 2 bases, and 7 bases stayed unmatched. The CDR3 is 16 amino acids.